This T cell receptor beta chain appears in the sequencing data of a study of blood T cell repertoires in COVID-19. Only in-frame clones appear in the TCRdb table, and some are missing; sequencing was by immunoSEQ multiplex PCR. The table lists 250,000 to 300,000 clones, under 90% of them singletons, with more than 1.5% in the top ten. Living in 25 or so US areas, the participants were between 18 and 89 years of age. CDR1 and CDR2 from the germline V gene are MDHEN and SYDVKM. CDR3 length equals 14 residues. Trimming took 6 bases from V and 2 from J, leaving 12 bases between them. The TCR comes from an older woman who had recovered from COVID-19. Specimen: PBMCs or T cells enriched from blood (not recorded which). The chain recombines TRBV28 with TRBJ2-3, with D perhaps matching TRBD2 (5 bases). The CDR3 spells CASSRRGVTDTQYF. CDR3 DNA sequence: TGTGCCAGCAGCCGACGGGGAGTCACAGATACGCAGTATTTT.